One and the same sample provided the 8 T cell receptor beta chains below, sequenced in a study of PD-L1 blockade in urothelial cancer. Measured with immunoSEQ multiplex PCR; TCRdb has only the in-frame clones, and not every one. The sample shows around 45,000 clones, approximately 90% of them seen only once. This sample comprised PBMCs, obtained around atezolizumab (anti-PD-L1) treatment. These receptors were collected from an elderly man with urothelial cancer.

About this clone itself: The identical CDR3 is also encoded by other nucleotide sequences in the sample. The V call is TRBV5-1, the J call TRBJ2-7; 9 bases fit TRBD2. Germline-derived CDR1 and CDR2 are SGHRS and YFSETQ. The V segment lost 5 bases and the J segment 2 bases; nucleotides outside the gene matches: 2. CDR3 length: 13 residues. The CDR3 DNA follows: TGCGCCAGCAGGACTAGCGGTACCTACGAGCAGTACTTC. Translation gives CASRTSGTYEQYF.

The chain carries TRBV5-1 and TRBJ1-3; 7 bases fit TRBD1. Germline V gene sequence: CDR1 SGHRS, CDR2 YFSETQ. J lost 3 bases, V lost 0 bases, and 3 bases had no gene match. The CDR3 is made up of 15 amino acids. Written as DNA, the CDR3 is TGCGCCAGCAGCTTGGAAGGGGGCAATGGAAACACCATATATTTT. The encoded protein is CASSLEGGNGNTIYF.

V is TRBV27 and J is TRBJ1-5; D possibly corresponds to TRBD1 (6 bases). This CDR3 comprises 13 residues. Between the trimmed V and J ends, which lost 1 base and 6 bases, there was a span of 7 bases. Germline lookup yields CDR1 MNHEY and CDR2 SMNVEV (reference sequence). DNA for the CDR3: TGTGCCAGCAGTTTATTCAGGGGTCAGCCCCAGCATTTT. Translation: CASSLFRGQPQHF.

The V and J genes are TRBV6-5 and TRBJ1-1, with 8 bases that match TRBD1. This CDR3 is built from 14 residues. Germline CDR1 MNHEY, CDR2 SVGAGI. V trimming: 7 bases; J trimming: 4 bases; junction bases outside the gene matches: 8. This chain's CDR3 is CASIETGGITEAFF. CDR3 in DNA: TGTGCCAGCATTGAAACAGGGGGGATCACTGAAGCTTTCTTT.

The V and J genes are TRBV27 and TRBJ2-2, with D unclear. The V end was cut by 11 bases, the J end by 5 bases, with 12 bases between. This CDR3 spans 12 amino acids. Germline lookup yields CDR1 MNHEY and CDR2 SMNVEV (reference sequence). The CDR3 spells CASAAGTGELFF. The CDR3 DNA follows: TGTGCCTCTGCGGCTGGGACCGGGGAGCTGTTTTTT.

V usage is TRBV5-1 and J usage is TRBJ1-2, with 10 bases identical to TRBD1. Germline V gives CDR1 SGHRS, CDR2 YFSETQ. V lost 4 bases and J lost 2; bases outside the gene matches: 8. The CDR3 runs to 16 residues. The CDR3 DNA reads as TGCGCCAGCAGCGGAAGACCGACAGGGGGCAACTATGGCTACACCTTC. This codes for CASSGRPTGGNYGYTF.

The chain links TRBV30 to TRBJ1-5; 12 nucleotides align to TRBD1. The CDR3 is 14 amino acids. V trimming: 5 bases; J trimming: 6 bases; junction bases outside the gene matches: 5. Germline V gene sequence: CDR1 GTSNPN, CDR2 SVGIG (reference sequence). CDR3 sequence reads: CAWGTGGFGQPQHF. DNA of the CDR3: TGTGCCTGGGGGACAGGGGGCTTTGGTCAGCCCCAGCATTTT.

The J gene is TRBJ1-2, the V gene TRBV6-6, with unresolved D. Trimming pared 5 bases from V and 7 bases from J, leaving 17 bases between. The CDR3 is 14 residues long. Germline V gives CDR1 MNHNY, CDR2 SVGAGI (reference sequence). The DNA for the CDR3 is TGTGCCAGCAGTACCTACCCGCGGGATCGTGGCTACACCTTC. Encoded protein: CASSTYPRDRGYTF.